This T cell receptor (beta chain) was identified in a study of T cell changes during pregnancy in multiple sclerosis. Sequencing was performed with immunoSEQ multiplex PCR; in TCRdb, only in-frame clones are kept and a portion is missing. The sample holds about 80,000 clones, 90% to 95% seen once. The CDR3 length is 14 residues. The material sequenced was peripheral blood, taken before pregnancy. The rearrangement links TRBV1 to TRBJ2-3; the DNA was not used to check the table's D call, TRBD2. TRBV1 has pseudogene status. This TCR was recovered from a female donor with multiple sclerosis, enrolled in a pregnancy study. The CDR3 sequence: CTSSLGLAEVTQYF. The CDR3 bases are TGCACCAGCAGCCTCGGACTAGCGGAAGTTACGCAGTATTTT.